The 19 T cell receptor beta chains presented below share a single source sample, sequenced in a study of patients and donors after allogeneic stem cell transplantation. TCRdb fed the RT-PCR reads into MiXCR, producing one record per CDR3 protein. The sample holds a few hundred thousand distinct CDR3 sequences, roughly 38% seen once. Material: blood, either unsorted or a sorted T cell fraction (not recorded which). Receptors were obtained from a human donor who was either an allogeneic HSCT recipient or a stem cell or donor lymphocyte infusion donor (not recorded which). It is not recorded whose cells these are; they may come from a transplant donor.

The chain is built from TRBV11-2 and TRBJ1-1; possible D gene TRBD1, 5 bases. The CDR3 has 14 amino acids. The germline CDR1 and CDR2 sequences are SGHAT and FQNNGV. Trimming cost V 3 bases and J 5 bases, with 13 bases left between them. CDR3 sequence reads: CASSLRGGRTEAFF. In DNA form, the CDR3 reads TGTGCCAGCAGCTTGCGCGGGGGGAGGACTGAAGCTTTCTTT.

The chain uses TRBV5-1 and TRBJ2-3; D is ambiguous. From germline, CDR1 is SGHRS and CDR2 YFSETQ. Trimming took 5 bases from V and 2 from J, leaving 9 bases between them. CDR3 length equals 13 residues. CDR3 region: CASSLGYTDTQYF. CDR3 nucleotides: TGCGCCAGCAGTCTAGGCTACACAGATACGCAGTATTTT.

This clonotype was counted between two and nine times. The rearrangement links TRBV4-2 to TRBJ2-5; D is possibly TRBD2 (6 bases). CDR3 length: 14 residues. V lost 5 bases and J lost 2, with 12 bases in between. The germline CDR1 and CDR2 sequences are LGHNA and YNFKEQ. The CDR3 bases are TGTGCCAGCAGCAATCCGGGACTTCAAGAGACCCAGTACTTC. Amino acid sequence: CASSNPGLQETQYF.

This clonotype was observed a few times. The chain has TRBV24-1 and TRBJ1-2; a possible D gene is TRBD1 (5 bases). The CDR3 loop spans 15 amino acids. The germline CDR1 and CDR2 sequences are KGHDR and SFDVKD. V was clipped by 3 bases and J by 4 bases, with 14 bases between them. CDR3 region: CATSDPTVLGYGYTF. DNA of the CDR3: TGTGCCACCAGTGATCCGACAGTATTAGGCTATGGCTACACCTTC.

This chain's CDR3 is CASRVHDRGWTGELFF. CDR3 DNA: TGTGCCAGCAGAGTCCACGACAGGGGGTGGACCGGGGAGCTGTTTTTT. The chain is built from TRBV13 and TRBJ2-2; 9 nucleotides align to TRBD1. This CDR3 is 16 amino acids long. Germline CDR1 PRHDT, CDR2 FYEKMQ (reference sequence). V shed 6 bases and J 5 bases; nucleotides not matched to a gene: 10.

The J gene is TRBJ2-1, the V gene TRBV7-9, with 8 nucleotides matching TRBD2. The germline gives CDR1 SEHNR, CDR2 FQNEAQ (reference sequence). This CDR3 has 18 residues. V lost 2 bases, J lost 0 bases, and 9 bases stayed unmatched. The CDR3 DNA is TGTGCCAGCAGCTTACGGATAGCGGGAAGGAGCTCCTACAATGAGCAGTTCTTC. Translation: CASSLRIAGRSSYNEQFF.

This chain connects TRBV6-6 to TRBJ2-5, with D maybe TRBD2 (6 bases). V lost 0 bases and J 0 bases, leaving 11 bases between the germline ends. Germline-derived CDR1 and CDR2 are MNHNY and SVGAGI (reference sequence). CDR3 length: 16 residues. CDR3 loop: CASSYSLGGDQETQYF. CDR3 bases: TGTGCCAGCAGTTACTCGTTAGGAGGGGACCAAGAGACCCAGTACTTC.

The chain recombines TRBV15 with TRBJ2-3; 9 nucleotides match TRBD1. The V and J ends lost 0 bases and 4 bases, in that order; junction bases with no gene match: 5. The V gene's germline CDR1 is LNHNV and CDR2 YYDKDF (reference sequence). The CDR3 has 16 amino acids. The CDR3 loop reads CATSRDVGTGSDTQYF. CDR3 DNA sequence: TGTGCCACCAGCAGAGATGTTGGGACAGGGTCAGATACGCAGTATTTT.

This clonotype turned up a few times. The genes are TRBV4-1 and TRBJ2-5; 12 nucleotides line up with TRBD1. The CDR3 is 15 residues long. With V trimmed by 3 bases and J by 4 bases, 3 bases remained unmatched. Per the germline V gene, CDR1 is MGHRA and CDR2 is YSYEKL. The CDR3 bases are TGCGCCAGCAGCCAGATGGGACAGGGGGCAGAGACCCAGTACTTC. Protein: CASSQMGQGAETQYF.

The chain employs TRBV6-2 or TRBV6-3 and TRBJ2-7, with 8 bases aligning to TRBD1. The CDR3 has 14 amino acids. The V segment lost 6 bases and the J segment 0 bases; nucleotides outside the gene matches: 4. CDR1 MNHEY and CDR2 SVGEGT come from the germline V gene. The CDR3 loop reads CASSKTGGSYEQYF. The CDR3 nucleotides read TGTGCCAGCAGCAAAACAGGGGGCTCCTACGAGCAGTACTTC.

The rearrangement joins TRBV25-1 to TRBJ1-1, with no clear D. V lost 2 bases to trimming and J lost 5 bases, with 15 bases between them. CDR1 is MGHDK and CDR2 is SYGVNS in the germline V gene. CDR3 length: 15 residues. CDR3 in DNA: TGTGCCAGCAGTGAAAGGAAGGGAGAAAGGACTGAAGCTTTCTTT. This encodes CASSERKGERTEAFF.

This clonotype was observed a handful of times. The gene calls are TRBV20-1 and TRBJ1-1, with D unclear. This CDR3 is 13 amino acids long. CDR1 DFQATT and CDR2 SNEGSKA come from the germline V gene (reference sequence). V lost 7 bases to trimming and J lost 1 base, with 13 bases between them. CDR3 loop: CSVKAQTNTEAFF. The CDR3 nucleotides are TGCAGTGTTAAGGCACAGACGAACACTGAAGCTTTCTTT.

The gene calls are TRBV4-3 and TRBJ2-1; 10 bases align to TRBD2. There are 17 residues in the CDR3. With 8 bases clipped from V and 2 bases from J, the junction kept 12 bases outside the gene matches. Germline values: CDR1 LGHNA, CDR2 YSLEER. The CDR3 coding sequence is TGCGCCAGCGCCTCAAGGGCTAGCGGGGGACCCTACAATGAGCAGTTCTTC. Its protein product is CASASRASGGPYNEQFF.

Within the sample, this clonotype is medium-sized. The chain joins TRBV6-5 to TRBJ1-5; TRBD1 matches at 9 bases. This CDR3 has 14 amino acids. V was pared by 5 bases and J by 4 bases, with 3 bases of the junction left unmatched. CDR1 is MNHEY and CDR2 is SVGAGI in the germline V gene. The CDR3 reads CASSGTGPNQPQHF. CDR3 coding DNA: TGTGCCAGCAGTGGGACAGGGCCGAATCAGCCCCAGCATTTT.

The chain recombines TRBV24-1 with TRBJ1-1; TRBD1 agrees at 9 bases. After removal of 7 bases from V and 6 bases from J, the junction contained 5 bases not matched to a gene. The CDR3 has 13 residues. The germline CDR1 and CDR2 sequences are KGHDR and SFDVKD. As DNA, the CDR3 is TGTGCCACCAGCTCGGGACAGGGCTCTGAAGCTTTCTTT. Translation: CATSSGQGSEAFF.

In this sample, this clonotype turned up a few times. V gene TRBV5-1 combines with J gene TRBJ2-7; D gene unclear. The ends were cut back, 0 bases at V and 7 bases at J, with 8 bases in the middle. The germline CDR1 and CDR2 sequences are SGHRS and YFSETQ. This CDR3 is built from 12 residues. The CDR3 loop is CASSLEGQEQYF. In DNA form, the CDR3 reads TGCGCCAGCAGCTTGGAAGGGCAAGAGCAGTACTTC. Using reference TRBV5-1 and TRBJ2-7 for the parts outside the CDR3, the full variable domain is KAGVTQTPRYLIKTRGQQVTLSCSPISGHRSVSWYQQTPGQGLQFLFEYFSETQRNKGNFPGRFSGRQFSNSRSEMNVSTLELGDSALYLCASSLEGQEQYFGPGTRLTVT.

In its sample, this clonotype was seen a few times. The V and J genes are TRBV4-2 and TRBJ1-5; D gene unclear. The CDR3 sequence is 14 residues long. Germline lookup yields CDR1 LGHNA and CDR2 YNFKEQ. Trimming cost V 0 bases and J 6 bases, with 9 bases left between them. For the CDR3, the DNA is TGTGCCAGCAGCCAAGAAGGCGGGATTCAGCCCCAGCATTTT. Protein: CASSQEGGIQPQHF.

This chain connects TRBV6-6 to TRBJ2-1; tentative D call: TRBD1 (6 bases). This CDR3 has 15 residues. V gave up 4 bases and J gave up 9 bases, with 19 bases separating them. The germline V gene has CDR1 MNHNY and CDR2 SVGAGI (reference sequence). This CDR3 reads CASSSTRGRLGEQFF. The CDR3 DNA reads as TGTGCCAGCAGTTCAACCAGGGGCCGGTTGGGTGAGCAGTTCTTC.

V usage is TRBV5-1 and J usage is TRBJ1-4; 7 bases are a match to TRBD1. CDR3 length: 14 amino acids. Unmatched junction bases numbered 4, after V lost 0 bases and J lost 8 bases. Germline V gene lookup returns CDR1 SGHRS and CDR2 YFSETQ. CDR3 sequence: CASSLAQGGEKLFF. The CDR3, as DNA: TGCGCCAGCAGCTTGGCTCAGGGGGGAGAAAAACTGTTTTTT.